What follows is one TCR beta chain and its context. This sample is drawn from a study of CD8+CD57+ T cells in acquired aplastic anemia. In the study overall: When averaged, DNA from sorted CD4+ and CD8+ cells came to approximately 3.2 ug. CD4+ cell libraries from healthy donors averaged about 10.8 million reads.

Germline V CDR1 and CDR2: SEHNR, FQNEAQ (reference sequence). This CDR3 is 14 amino acids long. The trim removed 2 bases at V and 4 bases at J, leaving 4 bases unmatched. TCR beta VDJ and CDR3 profiles were obtained from a genomic DNA template. TCRdb ran MiXCR on the reads and lists one entry per CDR3 protein. The data hold 35,000 to 45,000 distinct CDR3 sequences, with 65% to 70% observed a single time. Material: sorted CD4+, CD8+, or CD8+CD57+ T cells (not recorded which) from PBMCs. This receptor was obtained from a human donor in good health, serving as a control. The J gene is TRBJ1-1, the V gene TRBV7-9; 7 bases fit TRBD1. CDR3 coding DNA: TGTGCCAGCAGCTTATCGACAGGGATCACTGAAGCTTTCTTT. Its translation is CASSLSTGITEAFF.